What follows is one T cell receptor (beta chain) and its context. Its antigen is currently not known. There are no base qualities to consult, and no much larger clone falls within one base. Sequences MNHEY (CDR1) and SVGAGI (CDR2) are obtained from the germline V gene. Spanning cysteine to phenylalanine, the CDR3 consists of 13 amino acids. Only CDR3 DNA is held: 39 bases, read in frame from base 1. V has 6 bases trimmed and J has 12 bases trimmed; junction bases matching no gene number 6. This entry belongs to a study of blood T cell repertoires in COVID-19 (dated by TCRdb to about 2020). Notes on the research overall: The collaborator samples originated in the United States, Italy and Spain and spanned the acute and convalescent phases of COVID-19. The prospective study material was composed of cDNA or gDNA derived from T cells, B-cell-depleted T cells, or PBMCs. The dataset comprised deeply sampled blood TCRbeta repertoires from subjects exposed to, actively infected with, or recovered from COVID-19. Sample metadata almost always included a de-identified subject ID, COVID-19 status, age in years and sex. The repertoires were released in a freely available public database meant as a resource for research on the immune response to SARS-CoV-2. The samples were drawn from two sources: the first 160 participants of the ongoing ImmuneRACE study, and approximately 1,300 subjects contributed by 6 global collaborators. Where available, HLA class I and class II types were obtained from metadata supplied by the sample provider rather than from assay-based typing. Broad study findings and their caveats: The quantity of clinical and demographic metadata differed by source and by participant and was supplied without curation.

Each collaborating institution followed its own protocols to collect whole blood in K2EDTA tubes. For TCRbeta analysis, collaborators shipped samples in one of three forms: frozen whole blood, isolated PBMCs, or DNA extracted from either of those sample types. TCRbeta CDR3 regions were amplified from genomic DNA by means of the immunoSEQ Assay, a bias-controlled multiplex PCR. The authors' analysis ran thus. The number of nucleated cells in each sample was estimated from the amplification of reference gene primers within the assay. To quantify the absolute abundance of each unique TCRbeta CDR3 rearrangement, sequence reads were collapsed and filtered. For each sample, productive Simpson clonality was calculated as the square root of Simpson's diversity index across productive rearrangements. TCRdb took this table from immuneACCESS and kept in-frame rearrangements with V and J called. Such tables lack part of the clones; where checked against another copy, unresolved V genes explain under half of the gap, and the rest is unexplained. V, J and clone size derive from that table, while D and trimming were established from the DNA sequence. The sample profile shows more than 65,000 clones; around nine tenths of them were found once. The top ten constitute roughly 6.5% of the sample.

The sequence derives from a man aged 50-60 years with active COVID-19. The sequence is built from TRBV6-5 and TRBJ2-1; the central 12 bases match TRBD2. Material for sequencing was peripheral blood. This receptor has the CDR3 CASRSSGGASQFF. Here is the DNA: TGTGCCAGCAGGTCTAGCGGGGGGGCCTCGCAGTTCTTC.